This T cell receptor beta chain was sequenced for a study of a mutant IDH1 vaccine in newly diagnosed glioma. The wider study: Vaccination was launched 4-6 weeks after radiotherapy alone, or with temozolomide cycles.

Time point in this sample: week 35, safety follow-up. Vaccine doses each comprised 300 ug of mutant IDH1 20-mer peptide, with topical imiquimod. The study gave patients eight vaccinations in weeks 1, 3, 5, 7, 11, 15, 19, 23. There were new WHO grade 3 or 4 astrocytomas in the donors, and these were IDH1-mutant and ATRX-lost. Germline values: CDR1 LGHNA, CDR2 YNFKEQ. Trimming removed 4 bases at V and 0 bases at J, with 9 bases between. The CDR3 has 14 residues. This clone turned up a few times. Its cognate antigen is unknown. Sequencing used immunoSEQ multiplex PCR; TCRdb keeps in-frame clones, though not all of them. The repertoire has over 55,000 clones, roughly 80% of them found once; the top ten carry roughly 5%.

The TCR sequence derives from a man in his forties with glioma. V gene TRBV4-2 combines with J gene TRBJ1-1; D might be TRBD1 (6 bases). Sequencing was performed on PBMCs, taken from a glioma patient whose treatment included an IDH1 peptide vaccine. As DNA, the CDR3 is TGTGCCAGCAGCCTTACAGGGTTGAACACTGAAGCTTTCTTT. Protein sequence: CASSLTGLNTEAFF.